Sequencing of this TCR beta chain was carried out in a study of blood T cell repertoires in COVID-19. Generated by immunoSEQ multiplex PCR, the TCRdb table keeps only in-frame clones and is missing some. The sample lists about 160,000 clones, roughly 87% seen once, with 3.9% in the top ten. Sequenced: peripheral blood. This receptor was identified in a woman aged 55-69 years who had recovered from COVID-19.

CDR3 coding DNA: TGTGCCAGCAGCTTGGCCGGACGGGGAGGCACAGATACGCAGTATTTT. This encodes CASSLAGRGGTDTQYF. This chain connects TRBV5-4 to TRBJ2-3; possible D gene TRBD2, 5 bases. Trimming removed 0 bases from V and 1 base from J, with 12 bases in between. Germline V lookup: CDR1 SGHNT, CDR2 YYREEE (reference sequence). The CDR3 totals 16 residues.